The 28 T cell receptor beta chains listed next were all sequenced from one sample in a study of blood T cell repertoires in COVID-19. Sequenced by immunoSEQ multiplex PCR; TCRdb stores in-frame clones only, minus some. This sample has over 120,000 clones; over 80% occur once, and the top ten carry 0.95%. Sequenced material: peripheral blood. Every receptor here comes from a woman aged 45 to 65 with acute or convalescent COVID-19.

This clone was observed once. The chain couples TRBV4-1 to TRBJ1-3; D is unclear. V lost 6 bases, J lost 7 bases, and 16 bases lay in between. CDR3 length equals 14 residues. The germline V gene has CDR1 MGHRA and CDR2 YSYEKL. Written as DNA, the CDR3 is TGCGCCAGCAGATCCTACCGGGGTCCCAACACCATATATTTT. Translation: CASRSYRGPNTIYF.

The chain recombines TRBV28 with TRBJ2-3; TRBD1 aligns across 10 bases. With V trimmed by 5 bases and J by 2 bases, 4 bases remained unmatched. The CDR3 length is 15 residues. Looked up from germline, CDR1 is MDHEN and CDR2 is SYDVKM. DNA for the CDR3: TGTGCCAGCAGTGTGACAGGGGGCTTCACAGATACGCAGTATTTT. Translation gives CASSVTGGFTDTQYF.

This clone was seen a single time. J is TRBJ2-1 and V is TRBV12-3 or TRBV12-4, with 7 bases matching TRBD2. The CDR3 totals 13 residues. V lost 2 bases to trimming and J lost 10 bases; unmatched junction nucleotides: 5. CDR3: CASSLRDYFEQFF. The CDR3 DNA sequence: TGTGCCAGCAGTTTAAGGGACTATTTCGAGCAGTTCTTC.

V gene TRBV30 combines with J gene TRBJ2-7; a weak D match, TRBD2 (6 bases). The ends were cut back, 3 bases at V and 3 bases at J, with 9 bases in the middle. Per germline, CDR1 GTSNPN and CDR2 SVGIG (reference sequence). CDR3 length: 12 amino acids. The CDR3 region is CAWRRRDYEQYF. The DNA of the CDR3 is TGTGCCTGGAGGAGGAGGGACTACGAGCAGTACTTC.

The chain employs TRBV4-1 and TRBJ1-2; 8 bases line up with TRBD1. J lost 4 bases, V lost 5 bases, and 18 bases had no gene match. The CDR3 has 18 amino acids. Per the germline V gene, CDR1 is MGHRA and CDR2 is YSYEKL. The CDR3: CASSSLTRQGAQRYGYTF. The CDR3 bases are TGCGCCAGCAGCTCCCTAACCCGGCAGGGGGCGCAACGCTATGGCTACACCTTC.

The chain recombines TRBV4-2 with TRBJ2-1; D is possibly TRBD2 (5 bases). The germline V gene encodes CDR1 LGHNA and CDR2 YNFKEQ. The CDR3 loop spans 13 amino acids. V was shortened by 1 base and J by 7 bases, with 8 bases between the two germline ends. This CDR3 is CASSQGERNEQFF. The CDR3 DNA reads TGTGCCAGCAGCCAAGGGGAGCGGAATGAGCAGTTCTTC.

The V gene is TRBV6-7, the J gene TRBJ2-1; 11 nucleotides align to TRBD2. TRBV6-7 falls under the ORF class, with uncertain function. V dropped 6 bases and J dropped 8; count of bases not matched to a gene: 15. This CDR3 has 17 residues. CDR3 sequence: CASSLLRVAGGSDEQFF. The CDR3 coding sequence is TGTGCCAGCAGCCTCCTCAGGGTAGCGGGAGGGTCCGATGAGCAGTTCTTC.

The V gene is TRBV12-3 or TRBV12-4, the J gene TRBJ1-1; D is uncertain. The CDR3 has 13 amino acids. Trimming removed 7 bases from V and 2 bases from J, with 11 bases in between. CDR3 DNA sequence: TGTGCCAGCACCCCCCTACCTAACACTGAAGCTTTCTTT. This codes for CASTPLPNTEAFF.

This chain uses TRBV10-3 with TRBJ2-2; 8 bases line up with TRBD2. With V trimmed by 10 bases and J by 5 bases, 9 bases remained unmatched. Germline V gives CDR1 ENHRY, CDR2 SYGVKD. The length of the CDR3 is 14 residues. The CDR3 nucleotides are TGTGCCACGGGAGGGAGTAGGGGAACCGGGGAGCTGTTTTTT. Residues: CATGGSRGTGELFF.

The chain links TRBV5-8 to TRBJ2-7; 11 nucleotides match TRBD1. Losses at the gene ends were 5 bases for V and 2 bases for J; bases not matched to a gene: 0. Looked up from germline, CDR1 is SGHTS and CDR2 is YDEGEE. The CDR3 totals 13 residues. The CDR3 is CASRDRGPYEQYF. CDR3 coding DNA: TGTGCCAGCAGGGACAGGGGGCCCTACGAGCAGTACTTC.

V is TRBV7-9 and J is TRBJ2-6; D might be TRBD2 (5 bases). The CDR3 is 15 amino acids. V was trimmed by 0 bases and J by 4 bases, leaving 7 bases between them. The germline gives CDR1 SEHNR, CDR2 FQNEAQ (reference sequence). The CDR3 DNA reads TGTGCCAGCAGCTTAGCGGGAGCAGGGGCCAACGTCCTGACTTTC. Translation gives CASSLAGAGANVLTF.

The chain carries TRBV5-5 and TRBJ1-1; D gene uncertain. The CDR3 is 13 amino acids. V lost 8 bases and J lost 1, with 12 bases in between. Germline CDR1 reads SGHKS; CDR2 reads YYEKEE (reference sequence). The CDR3 nucleotides are TGTGCCAGTACCACACGAGGGAACACTGAAGCTTTCTTT. Its translation: CASTTRGNTEAFF.

V usage is TRBV7-3 and J usage is TRBJ1-1, with 7 bases aligning to TRBD1. CDR1 and CDR2 (germline): SGHTA, FQGTGA. The V gene end was trimmed by 5 bases and the J gene end by 11 bases; junction bases not matched to a gene: 11. This CDR3 is built from 13 residues. CDR3 loop: CASSEIPGQRAFF. The CDR3 bases are TGTGCCAGCAGCGAGATACCGGGACAGCGGGCTTTCTTT.

V usage is TRBV7-9 and J usage is TRBJ2-3, with D unclear. V was pared by 5 bases and J by 5 bases, with 8 bases between. Looked up from germline, CDR1 is SEHNR and CDR2 is FQNEAQ (reference sequence). This CDR3 comprises 12 residues. CDR3 loop: CASSPQLDTQYF. The CDR3 DNA is TGTGCCAGCAGCCCCCAATTAGATACGCAGTATTTT.

The chain links TRBV19 to TRBJ2-6, with 10 bases aligning to TRBD2. V shed 10 bases, J shed 0 bases, and the junction held 6 bases outside the gene matches. The CDR3 runs to 16 residues. Germline V gene sequence: CDR1 LNHDA, CDR2 SQIVND (reference sequence). CDR3 protein: CATRTSGISGANVLTF. In nucleotides, the CDR3 is TGTGCCACCAGGACTAGCGGAATCTCTGGGGCCAACGTCCTGACTTTC.

The V and J genes are TRBV6-6 and TRBJ1-5; 7 nucleotides match TRBD1. Per germline, CDR1 MNHNY and CDR2 SVGAGI (reference sequence). Trimming at V came to 2 bases and at J to 2 bases, leaving 6 bases not matched to a gene. The CDR3 has 16 amino acids. The CDR3: CASSYTGDDGNQPQHF. The CDR3 DNA is TGTGCCAGCAGTTACACAGGGGATGACGGCAATCAGCCCCAGCATTTT.

V is TRBV18 and J is TRBJ1-2; 7 nucleotides match TRBD1. The germline V gene encodes CDR1 KGHSH and CDR2 LQKENI. This CDR3 region has 14 residues. The junction had 8 bases not matched to a gene; V was cut back by 2 bases and J by 8 bases. CDR3 nucleotides: TGTGCCAGCTCACCAGACAGGGAAGCTGGCGGCTACACCTTC. This translates into CASSPDREAGGYTF.

The V call is TRBV27, the J call TRBJ1-2; D call uncertain. CDR1 MNHEY and CDR2 SMNVEV come from the germline V gene (reference sequence). The V end was cut by 5 bases, the J end by 2 bases, with 9 bases between. The CDR3 covers 13 residues. For the CDR3, the DNA is TGTGCCAGCAGTCCTACAGAGAACTATGGCTACACCTTC. As protein: CASSPTENYGYTF.

V and J are TRBV6-6 and TRBJ2-2, with 7 nucleotides matching TRBD2. The V and J ends lost 8 bases and 3 bases, in that order; junction bases with no gene match: 6. The CDR3 totals 14 residues. From germline, CDR1 is MNHNY and CDR2 SVGAGI (reference sequence). CDR3 bases: TGTGCCAGCGGGATGGGAGGGGACACCGGGGAGCTGTTTTTT. Translated: CASGMGGDTGELFF.

CDR3 DNA sequence: TGTGCCAGCAGCTCGACAGACCAAGAAGCTTTCTTT. The encoded protein is CASSSTDQEAFF. The V call is TRBV11-3, the J call TRBJ1-1, with TRBD1 as a possible D gene (5 bases). Germline CDR1 reads SGHNT; CDR2 reads YENEEA. CDR3 length equals 12 residues. Trimming stripped 4 bases from V and 8 bases from J, with 11 bases between.

The J gene is TRBJ2-4, the V gene TRBV4-1, with D possibly being TRBD2 (6 bases). Trimming shortened V by 1 base and J by 2 bases, and 15 bases separated the two germline ends. The germline V gene encodes CDR1 MGHRA and CDR2 YSYEKL. CDR3 length equals 17 residues. CDR3 residues: CASSQVTSEGSKNIQYF. CDR3 bases: TGCGCCAGCAGCCAAGTGACGTCGGAGGGATCCAAAAACATTCAGTACTTC.

The V and J genes are TRBV5-1 and TRBJ2-2; TRBD2 aligns across 8 bases. Germline V gene data show CDR1 as SGHRS and CDR2 as YFSETQ. J was trimmed by 0 bases and V by 0 bases; bases with no gene match: 7. CDR3 length: 18 amino acids. CDR3 residues: CASSLAWGGGPNTGELFF. DNA for the CDR3: TGCGCCAGCAGCTTGGCCTGGGGCGGGGGGCCGAACACCGGGGAGCTGTTTTTT.

This clone turned up a few times. The chain is built from TRBV4-1 and TRBJ1-1; unclear D gene. V was cut by 1 base and J by 1 base, with 4 bases left in between. CDR1 and CDR2 from the germline V gene are MGHRA and YSYEKL. The CDR3 spans 13 residues. CDR3 protein: CASSQVENTEAFF. The CDR3 bases are TGCGCCAGCAGCCAAGTAGAGAACACTGAAGCTTTCTTT.

V and J are TRBV29-1 and TRBJ2-7, with 8 positions matching TRBD1. The CDR3 is made up of 13 amino acids. Germline V gene data show CDR1 as SQVTM and CDR2 as ANQGSEA. Unmatched junction bases numbered 5, after V lost 1 base and J lost 6 bases. The CDR3 DNA reads TGCAGCGTTGAAGGGCAGGGGGCTTCCGAGCAGTACTTC. It translates to CSVEGQGASEQYF.

V gene TRBV5-1 combines with J gene TRBJ2-1; D remains ambiguous. The V end was cut by 0 bases, the J end by 5 bases, with 6 bases between. The germline V gene encodes CDR1 SGHRS and CDR2 YFSETQ. This CDR3 contains 13 residues. The CDR3, as DNA: TGCGCCAGCAGCTTGGATTTAAACAATGAGCAGTTCTTC. Translating gives CASSLDLNNEQFF.

The chain uses TRBV12-3 or TRBV12-4 and TRBJ1-1; no clear D gene. V was shortened by 1 base and J by 6 bases, with 9 bases between the two germline ends. The CDR3 spans 13 residues. In DNA, the CDR3 is TGTGCCAGCAGTTTAGATGGGCAGGCTGAAGCTTTCTTT. It yields the protein CASSLDGQAEAFF.

CDR3 DNA sequence: TGTGCCAGCAGTTTATTACAGGGGAGTTACAATGAGCAGTTCTTC. Its protein is CASSLLQGSYNEQFF. V gene TRBV27 combines with J gene TRBJ2-1, with 7 bases aligning to TRBD1. The germline V gene has CDR1 MNHEY and CDR2 SMNVEV (reference sequence). The CDR3 runs 15 residues. V dropped 1 base and J dropped 4; count of bases not matched to a gene: 4.

The chain recombines TRBV7-3 with TRBJ2-1; 8 bases fit TRBD2. With 5 bases clipped from V and 0 bases from J, the junction kept 6 bases outside the gene matches. There are 16 residues in the CDR3. Per the germline V gene, CDR1 is SGHTA and CDR2 is FQGTGA. Here the CDR3 reads CASSTGGRDSYNEQFF. The CDR3 nucleotides read TGTGCCAGCAGCACGGGGGGGCGTGACTCCTACAATGAGCAGTTCTTC.